The present T cell receptor (beta chain) was sequenced within a study of OX40 agonist ivuxolimab in advanced cancers. Overall study context: A mean age of roughly 62 years, range about 20 to 85, was recorded, and 70% to 85% were male. Findings and caveats of the study: Researchers did not establish what antigens the expanded peripheral T cells target. At 0.1 to 3.0 mg/kg, clonal expansion of CD4+ and CD8+ blood T cells had occurred by week 6.

J lost 0 bases, V lost 5 bases, and 6 bases had no gene match. Germline V gene data show CDR1 as SGHVS and CDR2 as FNYEAQ. The CDR3 extends over 15 amino acids. Assay used: immunoSEQ multiplex PCR; TCRdb lists only in-frame clones, some missing. The repertoire holds about 36,000 clones, about 77% seen once, with roughly a fifth in the top ten. Concerning this clone itself: What it binds is not known.

The sequence came from an adult with an advanced solid tumor such as melanoma, head and neck, liver or kidney cancer. The specimen comprised CD4+ or CD8+ T cells sorted from blood, sampled in a trial of the OX40 agonist ivuxolimab. This chain joins TRBV7-6 and TRBJ1-1, with 7 positions matching TRBD1. The CDR3 reads CASSPATGLNTEAFF. CDR3 nucleotide sequence: TGTGCCAGCAGCCCTGCGACAGGGCTGAACACTGAAGCTTTCTTT.